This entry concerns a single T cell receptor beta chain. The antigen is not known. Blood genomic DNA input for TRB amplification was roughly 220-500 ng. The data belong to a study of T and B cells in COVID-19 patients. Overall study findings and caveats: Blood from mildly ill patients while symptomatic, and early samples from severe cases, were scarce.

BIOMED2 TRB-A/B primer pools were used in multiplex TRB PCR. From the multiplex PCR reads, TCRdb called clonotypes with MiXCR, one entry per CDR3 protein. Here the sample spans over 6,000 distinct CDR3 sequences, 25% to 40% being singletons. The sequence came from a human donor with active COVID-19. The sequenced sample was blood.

CDR3 loop: CASRGILGVDNEKLFF. Here the CDR3 DNA reads TGTGCCAGCAGGGGGATCCTTGGGGTTGATAATGAAAAACTGTTTTTT. The V call is TRBV6-1, the J call TRBJ1-4; D unclear. The germline CDR1 and CDR2 sequences are MNHNS and SASEGT. The CDR3 loop spans 16 amino acids. The germline V and J ends were trimmed by 6 bases and 4 bases, with 18 bases remaining between them.